Shown below are 9 T cell receptor beta chains from a single sample sequenced in a study of cytomegalovirus exposure and HLA in healthy donors. The study ran its PCR with 60 Vbeta and 13 Jbeta primers. TCRdb's copy holds only in-frame clones and misses some; the assay was immunoSEQ multiplex PCR. The table has some 140,000 clones, 80% seen once; the top ten hold 5.6%. Sample: PBMCs. These receptors all stem from a woman aged 40 to 49 in good health and CMV-seropositive.

This sequence joins TRBV2 and TRBJ2-5; TRBD2 matches at 12 bases. The trim removed 6 bases at V and 4 bases at J, leaving 3 bases unmatched. CDR3 length equals 14 residues. The germline V gene has CDR1 SNHLY and CDR2 FYNNEI. This CDR3 reads CASSLGLAGETQYF. Here the CDR3 DNA reads TGTGCCAGCAGCCTGGGACTAGCGGGAGAGACCCAGTACTTC.

The gene calls are TRBV27 and TRBJ2-7, with 7 bases fitting TRBD1. The length of the CDR3 is 14 residues. Germline trimming cut 5 bases from V and 2 bases from J; bases unmatched to any gene: 6. Per the germline V gene, CDR1 is MNHEY and CDR2 is SMNVEV (reference sequence). CDR3 region: CASSLTGQAYEQYF. The CDR3, as DNA: TGTGCCAGCAGTCTAACCGGACAGGCCTACGAGCAGTACTTC.

This rearrangement joins TRBV6-5 to TRBJ2-1, with D perhaps TRBD1 (5 bases). The germline V gene encodes CDR1 MNHEY and CDR2 SVGAGI. The V gene lost 1 base and the J gene lost 9 bases, with 13 bases spanning the gap. The CDR3 extends over 14 amino acids. The CDR3 here is CASSYLSGLAEQFF. The CDR3 DNA reads as TGTGCCAGCAGTTACTTGTCAGGGCTTGCTGAGCAGTTCTTC.

The chain couples TRBV27 to TRBJ2-2; TRBD1 aligns across 8 bases. Unmatched junction bases numbered 3, after V lost 6 bases and J lost 6 bases. Germline V lookup: CDR1 MNHEY, CDR2 SMNVEV (reference sequence). There are 13 residues in the CDR3. CDR3 in DNA: TGTGCCAGCAGACAACAGGGGGCCGGGGAGCTGTTTTTT. Encoded protein: CASRQQGAGELFF.

The rearrangement joins TRBV2 to TRBJ2-3; 8 bases line up with TRBD2. The CDR3 loop spans 15 amino acids. Germline V gene data show CDR1 as SNHLY and CDR2 as FYNNEI. The V segment lost 6 bases and the J segment 0 bases; nucleotides outside the gene matches: 5. This CDR3 is CASRGLVTSTDTQYF. In DNA form, the CDR3 reads TGTGCCAGCAGGGGACTAGTCACTAGCACAGATACGCAGTATTTT.

The chain joins TRBV6-5 to TRBJ2-1, with 12 bases lining up with TRBD2. The CDR3 is 15 residues long. Germline-derived CDR1 and CDR2 are MNHEY and SVGAGI. V shed 8 bases and J 6 bases; nucleotides not matched to a gene: 8. CDR3 in amino acids: CASLGLAGGRNEQFF. Written as DNA, the CDR3 is TGTGCCAGCTTGGGGCTAGCGGGAGGGCGCAATGAGCAGTTCTTC.

This clone turned up a few times. This chain joins TRBV6-6 and TRBJ2-7; 9 bases align to TRBD1. Losses at the gene ends were 8 bases for V and 5 bases for J; bases not matched to a gene: 13. CDR1 and CDR2 from the germline V gene are MNHNY and SVGAGI (reference sequence). This CDR3 is built from 15 residues. Here the CDR3 reads CASHDTGGVGNEQYF. The CDR3 nucleotides read TGTGCCAGCCACGACACAGGGGGCGTCGGGAACGAGCAGTACTTC.

This chain uses TRBV27 with TRBJ1-4, with D uncertain. The length of the CDR3 is 15 residues. The V end was cut by 4 bases, the J end by 0 bases, with 9 bases between. The germline gives CDR1 MNHEY, CDR2 SMNVEV (reference sequence). CDR3 sequence: CASSSLRSTNEKLFF. The CDR3 coding sequence is TGTGCCAGCAGTTCACTTCGATCAACTAATGAAAAACTGTTTTTT.

The chain carries TRBV6-1 and TRBJ2-1; 9 nucleotides match TRBD2. With 4 bases clipped from V and 6 bases from J, the junction kept 7 bases outside the gene matches. This CDR3 region has 15 residues. Germline V gene lookup returns CDR1 MNHNS and CDR2 SASEGT. Here the CDR3 reads CASSGPSGKLNEQFF. CDR3 nucleotides: TGTGCCAGCAGTGGGCCTAGCGGGAAACTCAATGAGCAGTTCTTC.